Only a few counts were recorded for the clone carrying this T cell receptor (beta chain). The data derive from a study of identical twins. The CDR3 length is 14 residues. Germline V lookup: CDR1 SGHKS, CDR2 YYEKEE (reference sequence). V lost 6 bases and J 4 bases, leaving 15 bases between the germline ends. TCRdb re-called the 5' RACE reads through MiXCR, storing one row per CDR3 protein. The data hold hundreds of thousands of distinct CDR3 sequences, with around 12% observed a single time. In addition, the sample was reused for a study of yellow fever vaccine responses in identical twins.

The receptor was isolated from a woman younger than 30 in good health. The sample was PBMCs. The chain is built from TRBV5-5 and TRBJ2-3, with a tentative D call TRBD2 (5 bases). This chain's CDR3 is CASTPSGLSDTQYF. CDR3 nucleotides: TGTGCCAGCACCCCCTCCGGACTTTCAGATACGCAGTATTTT. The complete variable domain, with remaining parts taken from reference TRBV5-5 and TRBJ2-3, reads DAGVTQSPTHLIKTRGQQVTLRCSPISGHKSVSWYQQVLGQGPQFIFQYYEKEERGRGNFPDRFSARQFPNYSSELNVNALLLGDSALYLCASTPSGLSDTQYFGPGTRLTVL.